These 16 T cell receptor beta chains were sequenced from one sample in a study. TCRdb fed the 5' RACE reads into MiXCR, producing one record per CDR3 protein. The repertoire holds almost 9,000 distinct CDR3 sequences, with around a quarter as singletons. Sequenced material: naive CD4+ T cells sorted from a lymph node. Subset here: naive CD4+ T cells, CD4+CD45RA+CD25-. These receptors were collected from a female donor with breast cancer.

This clonotype was found many times. The V and J genes are TRBV7-3 and TRBJ2-2; D possibly corresponds to TRBD2 (5 bases). Germline CDR1 is SGHTA and CDR2 is FQGTGA. Trimming left V 0 bases short and J 5 bases short, with 7 bases between. This CDR3 region has 14 residues. The CDR3: CASSLTERTGELFF. DNA for the CDR3: TGTGCCAGCAGCTTAACGGAGCGGACCGGGGAGCTGTTTTTT.

CDR3 region: CATSDPGTSVIGTDTQYF. The CDR3 DNA reads TGTGCCACCAGTGACCCCGGGACTAGCGTTATAGGCACAGATACGCAGTATTTT. The V and J genes are TRBV24-1 and TRBJ2-3; 10 positions agree with TRBD2. J was trimmed by 1 base and V by 4 bases; bases with no gene match: 10. CDR3 length equals 18 residues. The germline V gene has CDR1 KGHDR and CDR2 SFDVKD.

By sample fraction, this clonotype is medium-sized. The CDR3 DNA reads as TGTGCCAGCAGGCCGGACGGGTTCAATGAGCAGTTCTTC. Amino acid sequence: CASRPDGFNEQFF. This chain connects TRBV12-3 or TRBV12-4 to TRBJ2-1, with no clear D. Trimming took 6 bases from V and 6 from J, leaving 12 bases between them. CDR3 length: 13 residues.

The V call is TRBV18, the J call TRBJ2-7, with 9 bases that match TRBD1. The length of the CDR3 is 14 residues. Germline V gives CDR1 KGHSH, CDR2 LQKENI. With 5 bases clipped from V and 5 bases from J, the junction kept 7 bases outside the gene matches. The CDR3: CASSEDRGVDEQYF. CDR3 DNA sequence: TGTGCCAGCTCAGAGGACAGGGGCGTGGACGAGCAGTACTTC.

This clonotype is labeled as medium-sized. The V gene is TRBV12-3 or TRBV12-4, the J gene TRBJ2-1; possible D gene TRBD2, 6 bases. The CDR3 has 13 amino acids. The germline V and J ends were trimmed by 6 bases and 8 bases, with 14 bases remaining between them. The CDR3 region is CASSLEEGDEQFF. CDR3 DNA: TGTGCCAGCAGCCTAGAGGAGGGCGATGAGCAGTTCTTC.

This clonotype was counted ten times or more. The genes are TRBV20-1 and TRBJ1-1, with D unclear. The V gene's germline CDR1 is DFQATT and CDR2 SNEGSKA (reference sequence). V gave up 3 bases and J gave up 1 base, with 6 bases separating them. This CDR3 contains 12 residues. CDR3 DNA sequence: TGCAGTGCTAGGAGACAGAACACTGAAGCTTTCTTT. It encodes CSARRQNTEAFF.

V is TRBV7-2 and J is TRBJ2-2, with 8 bases matching TRBD1. The CDR3 consists of 16 residues. The germline V gene encodes CDR1 SGHTA and CDR2 FQGNSA. V lost 6 bases to trimming and J lost 7 bases; unmatched junction nucleotides: 13. The CDR3 sequence is CASRETGTGYNGELFF. In DNA form, the CDR3 reads TGTGCCAGCAGAGAAACCGGGACAGGATACAACGGGGAGCTGTTTTTT.

The table lists this clonotype with many counts. The chain joins TRBV29-1 to TRBJ1-1; no definite D call. The CDR3 totals 13 residues. V lost 4 bases and J 1 base, leaving 10 bases between the germline ends. Looked up from germline, CDR1 is SQVTM and CDR2 is ANQGSEA. The CDR3 sequence: CSVARETNTEAFF. The CDR3 DNA follows: TGCAGCGTTGCCAGAGAAACGAACACTGAAGCTTTCTTT.

This clonotype was seen many times. The chain has TRBV5-1 and TRBJ2-7; 9 bases are shared with TRBD2. CDR1 is SGHRS, CDR2 YFSETQ, per germline. This CDR3 has 15 amino acids. With V trimmed by 4 bases and J by 2 bases, 7 bases remained unmatched. The CDR3 coding sequence is TGCGCCAGCAGCGCGGACGTAGCGGGAGCCTACGAGCAGTACTTC. This translates into CASSADVAGAYEQYF.

This clonotype was observed at least ten times. V is TRBV27 and J is TRBJ1-2; D unclear. Trimming removed 3 bases at V and 5 bases at J, with 16 bases between. CDR3 size: 15 residues. The germline V gene encodes CDR1 MNHEY and CDR2 SMNVEV (reference sequence). The CDR3 sequence is CASSFIPLTGYGYTF. As DNA, the CDR3 is TGTGCCAGCAGTTTCATCCCTCTGACTGGGTATGGCTACACCTTC.

This clonotype was found a few times. J is TRBJ2-5 and V is TRBV28; weak D call: TRBD2 (5 bases). Germline assignment: CDR1 MDHEN and CDR2 SYDVKM. Trimming removed 6 bases at V and 0 bases at J, with 14 bases between. The CDR3 consists of 15 residues. The CDR3, as DNA: TGTGCCAGCAGATCAAAGGGAGACAACCAAGAGACCCAGTACTTC. Translating it yields CASRSKGDNQETQYF.

Judged by abundance, this clonotype is medium-sized. V usage is TRBV20-1 and J usage is TRBJ1-5; D not certain. There are 15 residues in the CDR3. V lost 0 bases and J 6 bases, leaving 15 bases between the germline ends. Germline V lookup: CDR1 DFQATT, CDR2 SNEGSKA (reference sequence). CDR3: CSARESARAIQPQHF. CDR3 sequence (DNA): TGCAGTGCTAGAGAGTCGGCAAGGGCTATTCAGCCCCAGCATTTT.

By its share, this clonotype is medium-sized (0.01 to 0.1%). V usage is TRBV12-3 or TRBV12-4 and J usage is TRBJ2-3, with D perhaps TRBD1 or TRBD2 (5 bases each). This CDR3 contains 14 residues. Between the trimmed V and J ends, which lost 5 bases and 10 bases, there was a span of 19 bases. Here the CDR3 reads CASSPTGLERSQYF. For the CDR3, the DNA is TGTGCCAGCAGTCCAACGGGGCTTGAAAGGTCGCAGTATTTT.

Relative to its sample, this clonotype is medium-sized. The genes are TRBV29-1 and TRBJ2-5; tentative D call: TRBD2 (5 bases). V lost 4 bases to trimming and J lost 1 base, with 10 bases between them. The germline gives CDR1 SQVTM, CDR2 ANQGSEA. This CDR3 comprises 13 residues. The CDR3 bases are TGCAGCGTTGGGGGAGACACCCAAGAGACCCAGTACTTC. Amino acids: CSVGGDTQETQYF.

This clonotype has a handful of counts. The chain joins TRBV6-6 to TRBJ2-1, with D maybe TRBD2 (6 bases). Germline V gene sequence: CDR1 MNHNY, CDR2 SVGAGI (reference sequence). The CDR3 spans 13 residues. Trimming stripped 1 base from V and 9 bases from J, with 10 bases between. In DNA, the CDR3 is TGTGCCAGCAGTTACTTTAGCGGTTTTGAGCAGTTCTTC. It yields the protein CASSYFSGFEQFF.

In its sample, this clonotype is large. The genes are TRBV20-1 and TRBJ1-1; D might be TRBD1 (6 bases). The V and J ends lost 3 bases and 2 bases respectively, with 13 bases between them. Germline-derived CDR1 and CDR2 are DFQATT and SNEGSKA (reference sequence). The CDR3 contains 14 residues. CDR3 protein: CSASGQTINTEAFF. The DNA of the CDR3 is TGCAGTGCTAGCGGACAGACCATTAACACTGAAGCTTTCTTT.